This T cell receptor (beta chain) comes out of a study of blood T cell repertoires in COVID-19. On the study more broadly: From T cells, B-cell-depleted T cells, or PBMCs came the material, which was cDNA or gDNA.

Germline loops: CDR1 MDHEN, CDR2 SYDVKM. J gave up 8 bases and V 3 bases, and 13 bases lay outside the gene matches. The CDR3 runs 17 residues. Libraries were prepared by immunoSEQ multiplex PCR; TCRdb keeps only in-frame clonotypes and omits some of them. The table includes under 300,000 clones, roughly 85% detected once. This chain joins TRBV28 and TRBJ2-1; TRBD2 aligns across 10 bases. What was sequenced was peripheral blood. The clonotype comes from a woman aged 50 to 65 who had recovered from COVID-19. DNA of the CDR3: TGTGCCAGCAGTTTTATTCTGGCTAGCGGGAGTATGTATGAGCAGTTCTTC. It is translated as CASSFILASGSMYEQFF. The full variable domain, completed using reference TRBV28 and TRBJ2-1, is DVKVTQSSRYLVKRTGEKVFLECVQDMDHENMFWYRQDPGLGLRLIYFSYDVKMKEKGDIPEGYSVSREKKERFSLILESASTNQTSMYLCASSFILASGSMYEQFFGPGTRLTVL.